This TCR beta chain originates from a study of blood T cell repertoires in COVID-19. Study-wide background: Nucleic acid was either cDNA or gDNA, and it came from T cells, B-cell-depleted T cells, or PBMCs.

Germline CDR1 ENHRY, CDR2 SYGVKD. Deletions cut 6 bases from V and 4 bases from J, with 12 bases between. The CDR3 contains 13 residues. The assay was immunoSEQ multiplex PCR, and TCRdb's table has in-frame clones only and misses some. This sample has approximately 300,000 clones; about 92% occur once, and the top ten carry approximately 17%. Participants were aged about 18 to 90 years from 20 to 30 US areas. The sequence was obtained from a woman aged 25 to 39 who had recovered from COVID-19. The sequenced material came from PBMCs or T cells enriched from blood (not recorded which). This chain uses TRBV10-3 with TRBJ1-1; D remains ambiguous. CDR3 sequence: CAIRRELPTEAFF. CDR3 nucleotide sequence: TGTGCCATCAGGAGAGAGCTACCCACTGAAGCTTTCTTT.